The 16 T cell receptor beta chains reported below all come from one sample, sequenced in a study of technical replicates of blood from a few donors. Generated by immunoSEQ multiplex PCR, the TCRdb table keeps only in-frame clones and is missing some. This sample yields almost 55,000 clones, of which 94% are seen a single time; roughly 0.22% belongs to the top ten. Sequenced input: T cells isolated from PBMCs. Receptor source: a human donor in good health.

This clone was seen only once. The CDR3 loop reads CASSSGRQPQHF. The CDR3 DNA follows: TGTGCCAGCAGCTCCGGTAGACAGCCCCAGCATTTT. The chain joins TRBV7-8 to TRBJ1-5; unclear D gene. Trimming cost V 4 bases and J 7 bases, with 8 bases left between them. Germline CDR1 SGHVS, CDR2 FQNEAQ. The CDR3 is 12 amino acids.

V usage is TRBV6-6 and J usage is TRBJ2-3; TRBD2 is a possible D gene (6 bases). The V gene's germline CDR1 is MNHNY and CDR2 SVGAGI (reference sequence). Trimming stripped 0 bases from V and 2 bases from J, with 6 bases between. The CDR3 extends over 14 amino acids. CDR3 sequence (DNA): TGTGCCAGCAGTTACTCGGGACTCACAGATACGCAGTATTTT. Translation: CASSYSGLTDTQYF.

V and J are TRBV28 and TRBJ2-7; no clear D gene. V was trimmed by 3 bases and J by 2 bases, leaving 8 bases between them. CDR1 is MDHEN, CDR2 SYDVKM, per germline. CDR3 length: 13 residues. The CDR3 sequence: CASSFLGPYEQYF. The CDR3 nucleotides are TGTGCCAGCAGTTTTCTAGGTCCCTACGAGCAGTACTTC.

The chain links TRBV7-6 to TRBJ1-6; the D is unclear. Deletions cut 1 base from V and 0 bases from J, with 10 bases between. The CDR3 extends over 17 amino acids. Per germline, CDR1 SGHVS and CDR2 FNYEAQ. DNA for the CDR3: TGTGCCAGCAGCTTAGATCTTGGGAGCTCCTATAATTCACCCCTCCACTTT. This codes for CASSLDLGSSYNSPLHF.

J is TRBJ1-2 and V is TRBV7-2, with D unresolved. The V end was cut by 1 base, the J end by 5 bases, with 5 bases between. The germline V gene encodes CDR1 SGHTA and CDR2 FQGNSA. The CDR3 loop spans 12 amino acids. The CDR3 reads CASSLDLYGYTF. Written as DNA, the CDR3 is TGTGCCAGCAGCTTAGATCTATATGGCTACACCTTC. The full variable domain, its missing parts supplied by reference TRBV7-2 and TRBJ1-2, is GAGVSQSPSNKVTEKGKDVELRCDPISGHTALYWYRQSLGQGLEFLIYFQGNSAPDKSGLPSDRFSAERTGGSVSTLTIQRTQQEDSAVYLCASSLDLYGYTFGSGTRLTVV.

This clone was found once. The chain is built from TRBV5-1 and TRBJ2-3, with 8 positions matching TRBD2. From germline, CDR1 is SGHRS and CDR2 YFSETQ. The CDR3 extends over 14 amino acids. Trimming cost V 4 bases and J 4 bases; bases outside gene matches: 5. The CDR3 region is CASSDSGASDTQYF. The CDR3 DNA reads as TGCGCCAGCAGCGATAGCGGGGCCTCAGATACGCAGTATTTT.

J is TRBJ2-2 and V is TRBV29-1; perhaps TRBD2 as D (6 bases). CDR1 SQVTM and CDR2 ANQGSEA come from the germline V gene. V was cut by 2 bases and J by 7 bases, with 8 bases left in between. The CDR3 is made up of 12 amino acids. CDR3 in amino acids: CSVELAYGELFF. The CDR3 DNA reads TGCAGCGTTGAACTAGCGTACGGGGAGCTGTTTTTT.

This chain uses TRBV28 with TRBJ1-1; 8 bases are a match to TRBD1. Trimming cost V 6 bases and J 5 bases; bases outside gene matches: 8. The CDR3 runs to 14 residues. Germline V gives CDR1 MDHEN, CDR2 SYDVKM. For the CDR3, the DNA is TGTGCCAGCAGCTCAACAGGGGGTAGTACTGAAGCTTTCTTT. Its translation: CASSSTGGSTEAFF.

This clone turned up a few times. The chain uses TRBV5-1 and TRBJ1-1; the D is unclear. From germline, CDR1 is SGHRS and CDR2 YFSETQ. The CDR3 spans 13 residues. V lost 4 bases and J 2 bases, leaving 9 bases between the germline ends. For the CDR3, the DNA is TGCGCCAGCAGCGTGCAGGTTAACACTGAAGCTTTCTTT. Its protein product is CASSVQVNTEAFF.

The chain is built from TRBV29-1 and TRBJ1-2; 8 bases line up with TRBD1. J gave up 4 bases and V 4 bases, and 8 bases lay outside the gene matches. The CDR3 runs to 14 residues. Germline CDR1 is SQVTM and CDR2 is ANQGSEA. DNA for the CDR3: TGCAGCGTTGCGACAGGGGTAGATACCTATGGCTACACCTTC. Protein sequence: CSVATGVDTYGYTF.

The rearrangement links TRBV5-4 to TRBJ2-6, with D tentatively TRBD1 (5 bases). The CDR3 has 16 residues. CDR1 and CDR2 (germline): SGHNT, YYREEE (reference sequence). V was clipped by 1 base and J by 0 bases, with 8 bases between them. In DNA, the CDR3 is TGTGCCAGCAGCTTGACAGGAAGCTCTGGGGCCAACGTCCTGACTTTC. Its translation is CASSLTGSSGANVLTF.

The CDR3 bases are TGTGCCAGCAGTTCGGGGACAGGGCTTCTCATCTACGAGCAGTACTTC. Its protein is CASSSGTGLLIYEQYF. This rearrangement joins TRBV6-5 to TRBJ2-7, with 9 bases that match TRBD1. J was trimmed by 3 bases and V by 4 bases; bases with no gene match: 10. This CDR3 is built from 16 residues. From germline, CDR1 is MNHEY and CDR2 SVGAGI.

The V gene is TRBV11-1, the J gene TRBJ2-7; tentative D call: TRBD2 (6 bases). V gave up 3 bases and J gave up 3 bases, with 15 bases separating them. Looked up from germline, CDR1 is SGHAT and CDR2 is FQDESV (reference sequence). The CDR3 totals 15 residues. CDR3 nucleotides: TGTGCCAGCAGCTTCCTCGGGCGCGGGGTCTACGAGCAGTACTTC. It yields the protein CASSFLGRGVYEQYF.

The chain employs TRBV18 and TRBJ1-3, with 8 nucleotides matching TRBD1. Per germline, CDR1 KGHSH and CDR2 LQKENI. The CDR3 is made up of 15 amino acids. The V gene end was trimmed by 0 bases and the J gene end by 13 bases; junction bases not matched to a gene: 11. The CDR3 bases are TGTGCCAGCTCACCACCCGACACCTCAAACAGGGGGATATATTTT. It yields the protein CASSPPDTSNRGIYF.

The chain employs TRBV11-2 and TRBJ2-1; D is perhaps TRBD2 (6 bases). This CDR3 is built from 16 residues. Germline-derived CDR1 and CDR2 are SGHAT and FQNNGV. Trimming shortened V by 7 bases and J by 1 base, and 17 bases separated the two germline ends. The CDR3 DNA reads as TGTGCCAGCACCTCAGAGGGAGGTGGATCCTACAATGAGCAGTTCTTC. This translates into CASTSEGGGSYNEQFF.

The rearrangement joins TRBV29-1 to TRBJ1-1; no reliable D call. The CDR3 runs to 12 residues. The germline V gene has CDR1 SQVTM and CDR2 ANQGSEA. Trimming removed 1 base at V and 7 bases at J, with 10 bases between. The CDR3 DNA is TGCAGCGTTGAAGTGATTGAGGGTGAAGCTTTCTTT. This sequence encodes CSVEVIEGEAFF.